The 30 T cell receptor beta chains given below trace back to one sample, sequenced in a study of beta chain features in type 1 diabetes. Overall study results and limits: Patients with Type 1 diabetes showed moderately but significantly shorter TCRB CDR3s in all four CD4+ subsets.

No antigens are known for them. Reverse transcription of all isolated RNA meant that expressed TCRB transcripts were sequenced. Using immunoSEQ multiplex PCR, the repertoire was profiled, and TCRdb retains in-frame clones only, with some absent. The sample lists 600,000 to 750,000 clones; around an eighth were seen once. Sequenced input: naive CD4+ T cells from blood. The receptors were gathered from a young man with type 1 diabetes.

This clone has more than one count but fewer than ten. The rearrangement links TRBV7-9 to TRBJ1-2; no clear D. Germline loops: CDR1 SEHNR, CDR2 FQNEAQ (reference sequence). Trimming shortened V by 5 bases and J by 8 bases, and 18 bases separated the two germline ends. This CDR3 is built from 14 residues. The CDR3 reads CASSLTEDLLGYTF. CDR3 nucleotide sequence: TGTGCCAGCAGCCTAACCGAGGACCTCCTCGGCTACACCTTC.

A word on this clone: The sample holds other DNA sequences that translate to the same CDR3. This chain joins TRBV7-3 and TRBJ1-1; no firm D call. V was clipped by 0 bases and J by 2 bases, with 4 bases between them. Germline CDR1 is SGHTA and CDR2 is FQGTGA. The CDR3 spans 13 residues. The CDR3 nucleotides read TGTGCCAGCAGCTTAACGGGTAACACTGAAGCTTTCTTT. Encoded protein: CASSLTGNTEAFF.

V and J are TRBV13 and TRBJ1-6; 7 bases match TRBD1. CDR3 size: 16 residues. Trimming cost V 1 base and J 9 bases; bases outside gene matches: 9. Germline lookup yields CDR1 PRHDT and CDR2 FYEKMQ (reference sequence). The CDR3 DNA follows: TGTGCCAGCAGCTTAGCCCTACAGGGGATAGGTTCACCCCTCCACTTT. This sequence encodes CASSLALQGIGSPLHF.

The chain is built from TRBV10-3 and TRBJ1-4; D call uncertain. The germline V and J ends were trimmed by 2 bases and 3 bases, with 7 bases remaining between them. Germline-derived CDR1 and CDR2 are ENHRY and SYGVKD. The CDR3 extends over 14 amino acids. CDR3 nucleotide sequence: TGTGCCATCAGTGAGGGCGCAGCTAATGAAAAACTGTTTTTT. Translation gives CAISEGAANEKLFF.

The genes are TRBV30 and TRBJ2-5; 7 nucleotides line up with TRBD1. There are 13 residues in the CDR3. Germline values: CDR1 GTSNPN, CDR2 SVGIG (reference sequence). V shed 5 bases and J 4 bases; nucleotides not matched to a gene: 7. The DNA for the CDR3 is TGTGCCTGGGCCGTCACAGGGGTAGAGACCCAGTACTTC. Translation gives CAWAVTGVETQYF. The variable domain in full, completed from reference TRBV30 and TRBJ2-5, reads SQTIHQWPATLVQPVGSPLSLECTVEGTSNPNLYWYRQAAGRGLQLLFYSVGIGQISSEVPQNLSASRPQDRQFILSSKKLLLSDSGFYLCAWAVTGVETQYFGPGTRLLVL.

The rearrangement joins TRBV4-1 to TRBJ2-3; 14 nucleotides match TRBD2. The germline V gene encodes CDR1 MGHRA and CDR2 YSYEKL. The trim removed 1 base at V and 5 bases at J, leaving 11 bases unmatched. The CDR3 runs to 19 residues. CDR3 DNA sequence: TGCGCCAGCAGCCAAGTACGGGAGACTAGCGGGGGGGCAAGAGATACGCAGTATTTT. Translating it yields CASSQVRETSGGARDTQYF.

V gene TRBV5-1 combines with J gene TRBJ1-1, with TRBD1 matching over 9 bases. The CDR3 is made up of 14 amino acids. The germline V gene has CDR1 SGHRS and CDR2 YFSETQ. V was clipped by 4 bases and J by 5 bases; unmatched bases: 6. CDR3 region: CASSTRQGGTEAFF. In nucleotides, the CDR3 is TGCGCCAGCAGCACCCGACAGGGGGGTACTGAAGCTTTCTTT.

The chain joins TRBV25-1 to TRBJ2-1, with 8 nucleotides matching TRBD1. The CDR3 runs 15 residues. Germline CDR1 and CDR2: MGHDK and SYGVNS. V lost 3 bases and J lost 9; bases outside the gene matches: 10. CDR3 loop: CASSEGGTGGIEQFF. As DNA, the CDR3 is TGTGCCAGCAGTGAGGGTGGGACAGGAGGAATTGAGCAGTTCTTC. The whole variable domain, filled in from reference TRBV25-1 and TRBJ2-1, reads EADIYQTPRYLVIGTGKKITLECSQTMGHDKMYWYQQDPGMELHLIHYSYGVNSTEKGDLSSESTVSRIRTEHFPLTLESARPSHTSQYLCASSEGGTGGIEQFFGPGTRLTVL.

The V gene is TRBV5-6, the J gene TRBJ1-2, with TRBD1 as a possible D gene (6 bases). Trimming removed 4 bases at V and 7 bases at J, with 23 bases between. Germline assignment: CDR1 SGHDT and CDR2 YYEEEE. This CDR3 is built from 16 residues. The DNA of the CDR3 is TGTGCCAGCAGCCAAAGCCCACAGGGAGGGATTTCTGGCTACACCTTC. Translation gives CASSQSPQGGISGYTF.

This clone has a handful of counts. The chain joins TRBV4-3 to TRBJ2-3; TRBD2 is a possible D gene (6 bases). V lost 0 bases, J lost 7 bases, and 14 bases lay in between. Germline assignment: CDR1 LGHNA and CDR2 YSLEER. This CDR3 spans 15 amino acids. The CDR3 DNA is TGCGCCAGCAGCCAAGACGCGGCGGGGTGGAATACGCAGTATTTT. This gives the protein CASSQDAAGWNTQYF.

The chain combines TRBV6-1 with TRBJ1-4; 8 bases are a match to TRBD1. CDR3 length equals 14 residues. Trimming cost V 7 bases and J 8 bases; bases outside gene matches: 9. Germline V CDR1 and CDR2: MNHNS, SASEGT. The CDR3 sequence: CASKDGQGWEKLFF. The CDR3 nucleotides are TGTGCCAGCAAGGACGGACAGGGTTGGGAAAAACTGTTTTTT.

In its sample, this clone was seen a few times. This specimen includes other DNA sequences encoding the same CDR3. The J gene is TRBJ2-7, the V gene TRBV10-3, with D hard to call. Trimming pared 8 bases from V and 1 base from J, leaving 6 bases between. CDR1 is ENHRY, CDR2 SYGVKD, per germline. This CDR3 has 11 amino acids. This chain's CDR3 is CAISGSYEQYF. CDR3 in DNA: TGTGCCATCTCAGGATCCTACGAGCAGTACTTC.

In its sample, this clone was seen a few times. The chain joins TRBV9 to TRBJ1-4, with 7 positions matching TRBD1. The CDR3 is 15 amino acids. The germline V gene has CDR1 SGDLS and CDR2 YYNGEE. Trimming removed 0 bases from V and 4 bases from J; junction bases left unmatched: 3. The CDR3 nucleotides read TGTGCCAGCAGCGTAGGACAGGGACTTAATGAAAAACTGTTTTTT. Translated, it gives CASSVGQGLNEKLFF.

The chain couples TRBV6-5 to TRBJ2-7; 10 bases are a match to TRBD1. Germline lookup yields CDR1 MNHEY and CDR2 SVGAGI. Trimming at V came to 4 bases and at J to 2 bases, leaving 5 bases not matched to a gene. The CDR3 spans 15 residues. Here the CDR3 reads CASSWAGQGTYEQYF. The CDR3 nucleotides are TGTGCCAGCAGTTGGGCGGGACAGGGGACCTACGAGCAGTACTTC.

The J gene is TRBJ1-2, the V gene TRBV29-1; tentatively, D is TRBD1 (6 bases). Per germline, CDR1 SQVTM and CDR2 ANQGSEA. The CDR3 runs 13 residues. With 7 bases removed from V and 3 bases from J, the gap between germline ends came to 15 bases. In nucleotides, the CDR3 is TGCAGCGCGGGGAGGGGGGCGGACTATGGCTACACCTTC. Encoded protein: CSAGRGADYGYTF.

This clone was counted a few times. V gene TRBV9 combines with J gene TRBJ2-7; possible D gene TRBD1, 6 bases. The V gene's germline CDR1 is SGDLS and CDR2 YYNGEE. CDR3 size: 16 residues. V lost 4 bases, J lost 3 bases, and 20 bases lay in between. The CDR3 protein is CASSYGLTLDSYEQYF. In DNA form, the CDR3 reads TGTGCCAGCAGCTATGGACTTACCCTGGACAGCTACGAGCAGTACTTC. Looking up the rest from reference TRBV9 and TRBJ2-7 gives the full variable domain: DSGVTQTPKHLITATGQRVTLRCSPRSGDLSVYWYQQSLDQGLQFLIQYYNGEERAKGNILERFSAQQFPDLHSELNLSSLELGDSALYFCASSYGLTLDSYEQYFGPGTRLTVT.

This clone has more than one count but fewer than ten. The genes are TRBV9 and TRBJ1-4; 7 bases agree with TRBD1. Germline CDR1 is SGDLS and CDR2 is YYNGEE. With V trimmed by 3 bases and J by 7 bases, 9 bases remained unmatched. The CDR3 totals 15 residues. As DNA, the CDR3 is TGTGCCAGCAGCGCAGAGACAGGGCCTCGTGAAAAACTGTTTTTT. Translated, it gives CASSAETGPREKLFF.

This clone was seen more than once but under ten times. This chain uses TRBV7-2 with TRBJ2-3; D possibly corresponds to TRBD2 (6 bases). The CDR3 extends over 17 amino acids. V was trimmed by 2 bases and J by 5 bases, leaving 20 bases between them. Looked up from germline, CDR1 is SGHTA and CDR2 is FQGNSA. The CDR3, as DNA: TGTGCCAGCAGCTTAAGGAGGGGCGAGTTGTTCGGAGATACGCAGTATTTT. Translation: CASSLRRGELFGDTQYF. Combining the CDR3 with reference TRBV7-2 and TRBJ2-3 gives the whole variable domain GAGVSQSPSNKVTEKGKDVELRCDPISGHTALYWYRQSLGQGLEFLIYFQGNSAPDKSGLPSDRFSAERTGGSVSTLTIQRTQQEDSAVYLCASSLRRGELFGDTQYFGPGTRLTVL.

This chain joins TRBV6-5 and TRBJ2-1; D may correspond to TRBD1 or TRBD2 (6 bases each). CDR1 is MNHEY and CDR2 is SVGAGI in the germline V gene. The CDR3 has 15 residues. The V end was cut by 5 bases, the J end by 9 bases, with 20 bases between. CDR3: CASSTKGGGVGEQFF. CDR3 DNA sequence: TGTGCCAGCAGTACCAAGGGGGGCGGTGTAGGTGAGCAGTTCTTC.

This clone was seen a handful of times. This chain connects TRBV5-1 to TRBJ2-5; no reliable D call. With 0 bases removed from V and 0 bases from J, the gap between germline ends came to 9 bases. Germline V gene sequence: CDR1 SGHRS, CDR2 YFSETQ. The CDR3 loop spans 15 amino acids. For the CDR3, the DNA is TGCGCCAGCAGCTTGGCCGTGGGCAACCAAGAGACCCAGTACTTC. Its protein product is CASSLAVGNQETQYF.

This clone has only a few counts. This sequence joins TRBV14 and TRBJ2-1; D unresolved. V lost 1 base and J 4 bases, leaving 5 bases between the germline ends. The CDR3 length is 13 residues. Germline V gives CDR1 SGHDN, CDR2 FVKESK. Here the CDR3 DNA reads TGTGCCAGCAGCCAAGGCAGTTACAATGAGCAGTTCTTC. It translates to CASSQGSYNEQFF.

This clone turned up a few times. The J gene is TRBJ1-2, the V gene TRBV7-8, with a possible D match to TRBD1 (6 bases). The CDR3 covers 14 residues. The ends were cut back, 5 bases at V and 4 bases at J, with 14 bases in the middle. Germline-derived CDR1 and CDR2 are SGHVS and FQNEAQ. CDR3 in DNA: TGTGCCAGCAGCCTACAGGGTGCCCTCTATGGCTACACCTTC. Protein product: CASSLQGALYGYTF. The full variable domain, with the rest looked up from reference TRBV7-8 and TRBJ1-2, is GAGVSQSPRYKVAKRGQDVALRCDPISGHVSLFWYQQALGQGPEFLTYFQNEAQLDKSGLPSDRFFAERPEGSVSTLKIQRTQQEDSAVYLCASSLQGALYGYTFGSGTRLTVV.

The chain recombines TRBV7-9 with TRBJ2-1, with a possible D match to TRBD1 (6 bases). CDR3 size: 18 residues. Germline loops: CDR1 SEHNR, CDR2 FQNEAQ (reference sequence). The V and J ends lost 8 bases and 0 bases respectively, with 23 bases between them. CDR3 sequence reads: CASSGVTGSLSSYNEQFF. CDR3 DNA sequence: TGTGCCAGCTCAGGGGTCACCGGTTCCTTGAGCTCCTACAATGAGCAGTTCTTC. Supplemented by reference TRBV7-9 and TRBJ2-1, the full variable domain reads DTGVSQNPRHKITKRGQNVTFRCDPISEHNRLYWYRQTLGQGPEFLTYFQNEAQLEKSRLLSDRFSAERPKGSFSTLEIQRTEQGDSAMYLCASSGVTGSLSSYNEQFFGPGTRLTVL.

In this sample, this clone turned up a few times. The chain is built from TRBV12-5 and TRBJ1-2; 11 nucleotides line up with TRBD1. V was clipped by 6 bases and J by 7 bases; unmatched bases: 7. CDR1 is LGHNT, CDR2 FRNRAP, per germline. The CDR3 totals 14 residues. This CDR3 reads CASGTDRGRFGYTF. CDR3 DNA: TGTGCTAGTGGCACGGACAGGGGGCGGTTTGGCTACACCTTC.

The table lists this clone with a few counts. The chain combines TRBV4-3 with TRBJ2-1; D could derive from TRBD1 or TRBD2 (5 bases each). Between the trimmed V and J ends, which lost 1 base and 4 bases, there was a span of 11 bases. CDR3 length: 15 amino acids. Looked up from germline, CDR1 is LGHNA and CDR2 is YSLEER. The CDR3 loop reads CASSQAGKGYNEQFF. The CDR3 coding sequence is TGCGCCAGCAGCCAAGCGGGGAAGGGGTACAATGAGCAGTTCTTC.

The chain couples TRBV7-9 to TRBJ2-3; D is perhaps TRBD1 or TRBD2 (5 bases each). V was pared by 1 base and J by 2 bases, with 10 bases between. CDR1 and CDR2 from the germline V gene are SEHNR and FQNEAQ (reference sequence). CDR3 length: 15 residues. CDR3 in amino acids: CASSLVGTITDTQYF. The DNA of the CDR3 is TGTGCCAGCAGCTTAGTCGGGACCATCACAGATACGCAGTATTTT.

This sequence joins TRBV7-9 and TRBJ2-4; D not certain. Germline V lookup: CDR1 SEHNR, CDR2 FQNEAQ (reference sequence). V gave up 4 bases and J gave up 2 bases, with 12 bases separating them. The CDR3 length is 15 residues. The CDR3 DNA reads TGTGCCAGCAGCTCCATCCAAGGGTCCAAAAACATTCAGTACTTC. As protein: CASSSIQGSKNIQYF.

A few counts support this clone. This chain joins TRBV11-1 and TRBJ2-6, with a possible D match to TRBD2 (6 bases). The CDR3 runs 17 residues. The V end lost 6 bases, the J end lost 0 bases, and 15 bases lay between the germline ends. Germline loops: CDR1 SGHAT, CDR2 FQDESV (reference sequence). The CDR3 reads CASSSRGRTSGANVLTF. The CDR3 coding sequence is TGTGCCAGCAGTTCGCGGGGCAGGACCTCTGGGGCCAACGTCCTGACTTTC.

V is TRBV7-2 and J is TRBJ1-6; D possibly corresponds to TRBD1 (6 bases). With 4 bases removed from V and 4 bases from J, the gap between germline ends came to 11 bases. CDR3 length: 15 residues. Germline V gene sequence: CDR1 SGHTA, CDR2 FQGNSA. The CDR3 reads CASSSDSPYNSPLHF. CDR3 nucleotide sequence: TGTGCCAGCAGCTCGGACAGCCCATATAATTCACCCCTCCACTTT.

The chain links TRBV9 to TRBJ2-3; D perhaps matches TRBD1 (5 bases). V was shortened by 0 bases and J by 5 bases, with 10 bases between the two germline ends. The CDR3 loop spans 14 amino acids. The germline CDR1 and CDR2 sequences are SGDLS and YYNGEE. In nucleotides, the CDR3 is TGTGCCAGCAGCGTAGGGGGCCGTGAAGATACGCAGTATTTT. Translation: CASSVGGREDTQYF. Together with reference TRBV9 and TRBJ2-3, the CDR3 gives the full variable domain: DSGVTQTPKHLITATGQRVTLRCSPRSGDLSVYWYQQSLDQGLQFLIQYYNGEERAKGNILERFSAQQFPDLHSELNLSSLELGDSALYFCASSVGGREDTQYFGPGTRLTVL.